The 21 T cell receptor beta chains below were found in one sample sequenced in a study of Graves' ophthalmopathy and Graves' hyperthyroidism. Researchers took RNA transcripts and amplified TCR beta CDR3 regions from them. Investigators did first-round RT-PCR with HTBI primers, then second-round multiplex PCR. TCRdb independently ran MiXCR on the multiplex PCR reads; one entry per CDR3 protein. The data contain roughly 610,000 distinct CDR3 sequences, roughly 20% of them singletons. Material for sequencing was peripheral blood. These receptors all come from a woman younger than 35 with stable Graves' hyperthyroidism. Some clones in this sample may be carry-over from other donors' samples.

This clonotype was counted at least ten times. The chain uses TRBV2 and TRBJ1-6; D remains unclear. Trimming pared 0 bases from V and 5 bases from J, leaving 8 bases between. Germline lookup yields CDR1 SNHLY and CDR2 FYNNEI. The CDR3 has 15 residues. This chain's CDR3 is CASSEARKNNSPLHF. CDR3 sequence (DNA): TGTGCCAGCAGTGAAGCTAGGAAAAATAATTCACCCCTCCACTTT.

On this clonotype: One end of the junction is discordant with germline, which a read error may explain. The chain combines TRBV12-3 or TRBV12-4 with TRBJ2-2; TRBD2 aligns across 12 bases. This CDR3 region has 17 residues. The CDR3 is CSSSPRLAGARTGELFF. The CDR3 nucleotides are TGTTCCAGCAGTCCCCGACTAGCGGGAGCCCGCACCGGGGAGCTGTTTTTT.

This clonotype occurred many times. J is TRBJ2-5 and V is TRBV7-2, with TRBD2 identical over 8 bases. Germline values: CDR1 SGHTA, CDR2 FQGNSA. The CDR3 is 16 residues long. The V gene end was trimmed by 3 bases and the J gene end by 4 bases; junction bases not matched to a gene: 10. As DNA, the CDR3 is TGTGCCAGCAGCTTTACCACAGGTAGCGGGGTAGAGACCCAGTACTTC. Its protein is CASSFTTGSGVETQYF.

The CDR3 bases are TGCAGTGCTAGAGATGGACTAGGCCTCGGGACCCAGTACTTC. This encodes CSARDGLGLGTQYF. This chain connects TRBV20-1 to TRBJ2-5; 7 nucleotides align to TRBD2. The CDR3 is 14 residues long. CDR1 and CDR2 (germline): DFQATT, SNEGSKA (reference sequence). V lost 0 bases and J lost 7; bases outside the gene matches: 8.

This clonotype was found many times. The chain employs TRBV27 and TRBJ1-5; D ambiguous. This CDR3 is 14 amino acids long. The ends were cut back, 3 bases at V and 1 base at J, with 7 bases in the middle. Germline V gene sequence: CDR1 MNHEY, CDR2 SMNVEV (reference sequence). The CDR3 DNA reads as TGTGCCAGCAGTTTGAGGTCGAGCAATCAGCCCCAGCATTTT. Translation: CASSLRSSNQPQHF.

This chain connects TRBV20-1 to TRBJ1-2; D is unresolved. Germline CDR1 and CDR2: DFQATT and SNEGSKA (reference sequence). Trimming removed 6 bases from V and 4 bases from J, with 21 bases in between. CDR3 length: 15 amino acids. Here the CDR3 reads CSARSGPIYLYGYTF. CDR3 DNA sequence: TGCAGTGCCCGAAGCGGACCGATCTACCTCTATGGCTACACCTTC.

This chain uses TRBV20-1 with TRBJ1-1; D remains ambiguous. The germline gives CDR1 DFQATT, CDR2 SNEGSKA (reference sequence). The CDR3 totals 13 residues. With 2 bases removed from V and 10 bases from J, the gap between germline ends came to 17 bases. The CDR3: CSARLRSSLLAFF. The DNA of the CDR3 is TGCAGTGCTAGACTTCGTTCGAGCCTTTTAGCTTTCTTT.

V and J are TRBV28 and TRBJ2-7, with 10 bases lining up with TRBD2. This CDR3 has 18 residues. Germline V gives CDR1 MDHEN, CDR2 SYDVKM. The ends lost 4 bases at V and 2 bases at J; junction bases unmatched: 14. The CDR3 loop reads CASSSSRTSGAPTYEQYF. DNA for the CDR3: TGTGCCAGCAGTTCCTCGAGGACTAGCGGAGCACCCACCTACGAGCAGTACTTC.

The chain recombines TRBV7-3 with TRBJ2-2; 7 positions match TRBD1. J lost 3 bases, V lost 5 bases, and 6 bases had no gene match. The CDR3 contains 15 residues. Per the germline V gene, CDR1 is SGHTA and CDR2 is FQGTGA. The CDR3 is CASSQTGVYTGELFF. The CDR3 DNA follows: TGTGCCAGCAGCCAAACAGGGGTTTACACCGGGGAGCTGTTTTTT.

The sample holds many counts of this clonotype. Just one base apart from a much larger clone, this may be a read error. The chain has TRBV6-1 and TRBJ1-1; D ambiguous. CDR3 length: 15 amino acids. The germline V gene encodes CDR1 MNHNS and CDR2 SASEGT. The CDR3 here is CACSEVDGVNTEAFF. Written as DNA, the CDR3 is TGTGCCTGCAGTGAAGTTGACGGGGTGAACACTGAAGCTTTCTTT.

This clonotype has ten or more counts. The rearrangement joins TRBV7-2 to TRBJ2-5; 9 bases line up with TRBD1. Losses at the gene ends were 5 bases for V and 2 bases for J; bases not matched to a gene: 6. CDR1 and CDR2 (germline): SGHTA, FQGNSA. CDR3 length equals 15 residues. Here the CDR3 DNA reads TGTGCCAGCAGCGAAGGGACAGGGTGGCAAGAGACCCAGTACTTC. Residues: CASSEGTGWQETQYF.

This clonotype was seen at least ten times. The rearrangement joins TRBV6-1 to TRBJ2-7, with 11 bases matching TRBD2. This CDR3 has 15 amino acids. Looked up from germline, CDR1 is MNHNS and CDR2 is SASEGT. The ends lost 8 bases at V and 5 bases at J; junction bases unmatched: 11. The CDR3 is CASGFTSGSSNEQYF. The CDR3 region has the DNA TGTGCCAGCGGATTTACTAGCGGGAGTAGTAACGAGCAGTACTTC.

This clonotype was seen many times. The gene calls are TRBV28 and TRBJ1-2; D not certain. The ends were cut back, 8 bases at V and 5 bases at J, with 12 bases in the middle. Germline CDR1 is MDHEN and CDR2 is SYDVKM. This CDR3 region has 12 residues. The CDR3 protein is CASGGPRYGYTF. Written as DNA, the CDR3 is TGTGCCAGCGGCGGCCCCCGATATGGCTACACCTTC.

This clonotype appeared many times. The rearrangement uses TRBV20-1 and TRBJ2-7; 10 bases map to TRBD1. Germline values: CDR1 DFQATT, CDR2 SNEGSKA (reference sequence). With 5 bases clipped from V and 3 bases from J, the junction kept 7 bases outside the gene matches. The CDR3 is 14 residues long. In DNA, the CDR3 is TGCAGTGCTGAGAGGGACAGGGGCCTCTACGAGCAGTACTTC. Protein product: CSAERDRGLYEQYF.

Ten or more counts support this clonotype. This chain joins TRBV20-1 and TRBJ2-7; tentative D call: TRBD1 (6 bases). Germline-derived CDR1 and CDR2 are DFQATT and SNEGSKA (reference sequence). This CDR3 has 14 residues. Trimming shortened V by 6 bases and J by 2 bases, and 17 bases separated the two germline ends. The DNA for the CDR3 is TGCAGTGCCAAAAAGGGGGTCACCCCCTACGAGCAGTACTTC. This sequence encodes CSAKKGVTPYEQYF.

The table lists this clonotype with many counts. The chain recombines TRBV6-1 with TRBJ1-2; 7 positions agree with TRBD1. V was clipped by 3 bases and J by 4 bases; unmatched bases: 8. This CDR3 contains 15 residues. Per germline, CDR1 MNHNS and CDR2 SASEGT. The CDR3 DNA follows: TGTGCCAGCAGTGATCGACAGGGAATTACCTATGGCTACACCTTC. Translated, it gives CASSDRQGITYGYTF.

The gene calls are TRBV12-3 or TRBV12-4 and TRBJ1-5; D is unclear. The CDR3 is made up of 12 amino acids. V was pared by 4 bases and J by 12 bases, with 13 bases between. CDR3 nucleotide sequence: TGTGCCAGCAGTTCCCCGGCCTTGGGCCAGCATTTT. Encoded protein: CASSSPALGQHF.

Comments on this clonotype: This may be a read error: a much more frequent sequence differs by one nucleotide. This chain joins TRBV6-1 and TRBJ2-5, with D possibly TRBD2 on 5 matching bases. Per germline, CDR1 MNHNS and CDR2 SASEGT. This CDR3 is 13 amino acids long. CDR3 region: CASRGGHQETQDF. In DNA form, the CDR3 reads TGTGCCAGCCGGGGTGGGCATCAAGAGACCCAGGACTTC.

This clonotype was recorded many times. J is TRBJ2-2 and V is TRBV12-3 or TRBV12-4; 11 bases are a match to TRBD2. This CDR3 comprises 19 residues. The V segment lost 3 bases and the J segment 2 bases; nucleotides outside the gene matches: 11. The CDR3 region is CASSFLPLAGGTNTGELFF. In DNA, the CDR3 is TGTGCCAGCAGTTTCCTCCCCTTAGCGGGAGGGACAAACACCGGGGAGCTGTTTTTT.

The rearrangement links TRBV28 to TRBJ2-5, with D possibly TRBD1 on 5 matching bases. The CDR3 extends over 13 amino acids. V lost 6 bases to trimming and J lost 3 bases, with 11 bases between them. Germline lookup yields CDR1 MDHEN and CDR2 SYDVKM. For the CDR3, the DNA is TGTGCCAGCAGCCATGACAGAGAAGAGACCCAGTACTTC. It translates to CASSHDREETQYF.

This clonotype was picked up many times. The chain is built from TRBV20-1 and TRBJ2-7; 7 bases line up with TRBD2. The V and J ends lost 3 bases and 3 bases, in that order; junction bases with no gene match: 5. The germline V gene encodes CDR1 DFQATT and CDR2 SNEGSKA (reference sequence). This CDR3 has 13 residues. The CDR3 region has the DNA TGCAGTGCTAGGGGGGGGTTGGGCTACGAGCAGTACTTC. Its protein is CSARGGLGYEQYF.